This T cell receptor beta chain was identified in a study of T cells in Graves' hyperthyroidism and ophthalmopathy. The V segment lost 5 bases and the J segment 0 bases; nucleotides outside the gene matches: 4. The CDR3 is made up of 16 amino acids. CDR1 and CDR2 from the germline V gene are SGHTA and FQGTGA. This clonotype came up once. What was amplified from RNA transcripts were TCR beta CDR3 regions. With the HTBI primer set, the TCR CDR3 went through a first round of RT-PCR. TCRdb reanalysed the multiplex PCR reads using MiXCR and keeps one entry per CDR3 protein. The sample yields roughly 840,000 distinct CDR3 sequences, 35% to 45% seen once.

The sequence came from a man aged 18 to 30 with Graves' hyperthyroidism. Specimen: blood. V usage is TRBV7-3 and J usage is TRBJ2-2; TRBD2 agrees at 9 bases. As DNA, the CDR3 is TGTGCCAGCAGCGGGCGGGGGGGAGCGAACACCGGGGAGCTGTTTTTT. It translates to CASSGRGGANTGELFF.